Below, 20 T cell receptor beta chains from the same sample are listed, as sequenced in a study of cytomegalovirus exposure and HLA in healthy donors. The PCR contained 60 Vbeta and 13 Jbeta primers. Assay: immunoSEQ multiplex PCR; the TCRdb copy retains only in-frame clones and omits some. Of fewer than 250,000 clones listed, 70% to 80% are singletons. The source material was PBMCs. The receptors were sampled from a woman in her 30s in good health and CMV-seronegative.

The chain combines TRBV7-3 with TRBJ2-1; tentative D call: TRBD2 (6 bases). CDR3 size: 16 residues. The germline CDR1 and CDR2 sequences are SGHTA and FQGTGA. With 5 bases removed from V and 3 bases from J, the gap between germline ends came to 17 bases. The CDR3 nucleotides are TGTGCCAGCAGCCTTGGTCCGGGGCGGGGCTACAATGAGCAGTTCTTC. It specifies CASSLGPGRGYNEQFF. Looking up the rest from reference TRBV7-3 and TRBJ2-1 gives the full variable domain: GAGVSQTPSNKVTEKGKYVELRCDPISGHTALYWYRQSLGQGPEFLIYFQGTGAADDSGLPNDRFFAVRPEGSVSTLKIQRTERGDSAVYLCASSLGPGRGYNEQFFGPGTRLTVL.

This chain connects TRBV2 to TRBJ1-2, with D tentatively TRBD1 (6 bases). V was clipped by 0 bases and J by 6 bases, with 14 bases between them. Per germline, CDR1 SNHLY and CDR2 FYNNEI. This CDR3 spans 15 amino acids. The CDR3 nucleotides read TGTGCCAGCAGTGAAGCATCGCGGGGGGCTGATGGCTACACCTTC. This codes for CASSEASRGADGYTF.

The rearrangement links TRBV30 to TRBJ2-7; 8 bases are shared with TRBD2. The CDR3 spans 12 residues. Trimming took 3 bases from V and 9 from J; bases not matched to a gene: 7. CDR1 GTSNPN and CDR2 SVGIG come from the germline V gene (reference sequence). The CDR3, as DNA: TGTGCCTGGAGGGTAGCGGGATTAAGGCAGTACTTC. Protein sequence: CAWRVAGLRQYF.

The genes are TRBV19 and TRBJ2-6; 10 nucleotides agree with TRBD2. Germline V gives CDR1 LNHDA, CDR2 SQIVND (reference sequence). The CDR3 covers 20 residues. The ends lost 6 bases at V and 0 bases at J; junction bases unmatched: 14. CDR3 protein: CASSIGSGRPPISGANVLTF. The CDR3 bases are TGTGCCAGTAGCATCGGTAGCGGGAGGCCCCCTATCTCTGGGGCCAACGTCCTGACTTTC.

This clone has more than one count but fewer than ten. V and J are TRBV19 and TRBJ1-2, with no clear D. V lost 2 bases to trimming and J lost 6 bases, with 16 bases between them. CDR1 and CDR2 (germline): LNHDA, SQIVND (reference sequence). The CDR3 contains 15 residues. CDR3 coding DNA: TGTGCCAGTAGTATAAATTCTGGAGGAGGTCATGGCTACACCTTC. This encodes CASSINSGGGHGYTF.

This clone was recorded only once. V and J are TRBV5-1 and TRBJ2-5; D is possibly TRBD1 (6 bases). The J call may be incorrect, as the DNA end agrees better with TRBJ2-7. Germline V CDR1 and CDR2: SGHRS, YFSETQ. The CDR3 loop spans 14 amino acids. The DNA for the CDR3 is TGCGCCAGCAGCCCCGGACAGCCTGCGGACGAGCAGTACTTC. Its translation is CASSPGQPADEQYF.

This clone was seen only a few times. CDR3 sequence reads: CASSYPSRAGNEQYF. The CDR3 nucleotides are TGTGCCAGCAGTTACCCGTCCCGCGCCGGGAACGAGCAGTACTTC. V usage is TRBV6-5 and J usage is TRBJ2-7; TRBD2 is a possible D gene (5 bases). The CDR3 covers 15 residues. The germline V gene has CDR1 MNHEY and CDR2 SVGAGI. The V gene lost 2 bases and the J gene lost 5 bases, with 16 bases spanning the gap.

This chain connects TRBV6-5 to TRBJ1-2; D is unclear. The CDR3 totals 12 residues. CDR1 and CDR2 (germline): MNHEY, SVGAGI. V gave up 4 bases and J gave up 8 bases, with 11 bases separating them. The chain's CDR3 is CASSSRAWGYTF. The CDR3 DNA reads TGTGCCAGCAGTTCGAGAGCTTGGGGCTACACCTTC.

V is TRBV21-1 and J is TRBJ2-1; the D call in the table, TRBD1, was not verified against the DNA. TRBV21-1 is assigned pseudogene status. The CDR3 spans 14 residues. The CDR3 protein is CASSEQGASNEQFF. The CDR3 DNA reads as TGTGCCAGCAGCGAGCAGGGGGCGAGCAATGAGCAGTTCTTC.

The chain couples TRBV6-1 to TRBJ2-7, with 9 positions matching TRBD1. Per the germline V gene, CDR1 is MNHNS and CDR2 is SASEGT. The CDR3 is made up of 16 amino acids. With 1 base clipped from V and 3 bases from J, the junction kept 7 bases outside the gene matches. The CDR3 spells CASSEGGGQGFYEQYF. The CDR3 bases are TGTGCCAGCAGTGAAGGGGGGGGACAGGGCTTCTACGAGCAGTACTTC.

The chain employs TRBV5-6 and TRBJ2-2, with 9 bases aligning to TRBD1. V lost 4 bases to trimming and J lost 6 bases; unmatched junction nucleotides: 7. CDR1 is SGHDT and CDR2 is YYEEEE in the germline V gene. This CDR3 spans 15 amino acids. CDR3 DNA sequence: TGTGCCAGCAGCCCTTTCGGACAGGGGCCCGGGGAGCTGTTTTTT. Its protein is CASSPFGQGPGELFF.

This chain links TRBV11-3 with TRBJ2-2; the match to TRBD1 covers 7 bases. The germline gives CDR1 SGHNT, CDR2 YENEEA. This CDR3 is 13 amino acids long. V lost 1 base, J lost 10 bases, and 3 bases stayed unmatched. CDR3 DNA: TGTGCCAGCAGCTTAGTAGGGGGCGCGGAGCTGTTTTTT. Protein sequence: CASSLVGGAELFF.

The genes are TRBV5-1 and TRBJ2-1; maybe TRBD1 (6 bases). V gave up 6 bases and J gave up 6 bases, with 19 bases separating them. Germline V gene lookup returns CDR1 SGHRS and CDR2 YFSETQ. This CDR3 is built from 15 residues. Written as DNA, the CDR3 is TGCGCCAGCAAACTCGGGACAACCCTGGGCAATGAGCAGTTCTTC. Translating it yields CASKLGTTLGNEQFF.

The chain recombines TRBV7-6 with TRBJ1-1; 12 bases match TRBD1. This CDR3 region has 19 residues. Per the germline V gene, CDR1 is SGHVS and CDR2 is FNYEAQ. V dropped 1 base and J dropped 3; count of bases not matched to a gene: 12. DNA of the CDR3: TGTGCCAGCAGCTTAGAGCCCGGGACAGGGGGCACAGGCGACACTGAAGCTTTCTTT. Its protein is CASSLEPGTGGTGDTEAFF.

The chain has TRBV6-5 and TRBJ1-5; no clear D. CDR1 is MNHEY and CDR2 is SVGAGI in the germline V gene. V was clipped by 5 bases and J by 4 bases, with 12 bases between them. The length of the CDR3 is 14 residues. For the CDR3, the DNA is TGTGCCAGCAGTGCAGACTTACCGAATCAGCCCCAGCATTTT. This gives the protein CASSADLPNQPQHF.

This chain connects TRBV19 to TRBJ2-1; 9 bases line up with TRBD2. Trimming took 8 bases from V and 5 from J; bases not matched to a gene: 19. This CDR3 contains 18 residues. Looked up from germline, CDR1 is LNHDA and CDR2 is SQIVND (reference sequence). Here the CDR3 DNA reads TGTGCCAGTGCCAAAACAGCAGCGGGAGGCCAAACCAACAATGAGCAGTTCTTC. Its translation: CASAKTAAGGQTNNEQFF.

The chain employs TRBV10-1 and TRBJ1-5, with 7 bases matching TRBD1. This CDR3 contains 17 residues. V lost 0 bases, J lost 7 bases, and 12 bases stayed unmatched. The germline V gene encodes CDR1 WNHNN and CDR2 SYGVQD (reference sequence). Here the CDR3 DNA reads TGCGCCAGCAGTGAGTCGCGTCAGGGGGGATATGGACAGCCCCAGCATTTT. Its protein is CASSESRQGGYGQPQHF.

V and J are TRBV10-3 and TRBJ2-1; TRBD1 aligns across 8 bases. Per germline, CDR1 ENHRY and CDR2 SYGVKD. J gave up 7 bases and V 10 bases, and 6 bases lay outside the gene matches. The CDR3 is 12 amino acids. The CDR3 sequence: CATDRGRNEQFF. Written as DNA, the CDR3 is TGTGCCACCGACAGGGGTCGGAATGAGCAGTTCTTC.

The CDR3 protein is CASRYTGDTGELFF. CDR3 bases: TGTGCCAGCAGGTATACAGGGGATACCGGGGAGCTGTTTTTT. The chain is built from TRBV5-5 and TRBJ2-2, with 7 bases identical to TRBD1. Germline V gene sequence: CDR1 SGHKS, CDR2 YYEKEE (reference sequence). The CDR3 loop spans 14 amino acids. V gave up 5 bases and J gave up 5 bases; unmatched junction bases: 6.

The chain recombines TRBV19 with TRBJ2-7; TRBD1 matches 7 bases. Per the germline V gene, CDR1 is LNHDA and CDR2 is SQIVND (reference sequence). Germline trimming cut 6 bases from V and 3 bases from J; bases unmatched to any gene: 5. The CDR3 sequence is 13 residues long. The CDR3 loop reads CASRRQGNYEQYF. CDR3 DNA: TGTGCCAGTAGAAGACAGGGTAACTACGAGCAGTACTTC.